This T cell receptor (beta chain) stems from a study of control samples from healthy donors and cancer patients. This CDR3 is 13 amino acids long. Looked up from germline, CDR1 is KGHSH and CDR2 is LQKENI. The ends were cut back, 5 bases at V and 4 bases at J, with 9 bases in the middle. Sequenced by immunoSEQ multiplex PCR; TCRdb stores in-frame clones only, minus some. The sample gives 100,000 to 150,000 clones, roughly 89% of which show up once; around 5.4% is in the top ten. This receptor was identified in a man aged 18 to 29 in good health. The sequencing input was blood. The chain couples TRBV18 to TRBJ1-5; unclear D gene. The CDR3 here is CASSDTPNQPQHF. As DNA, the CDR3 is TGTGCCAGCTCAGACACACCAAATCAGCCCCAGCATTTT.